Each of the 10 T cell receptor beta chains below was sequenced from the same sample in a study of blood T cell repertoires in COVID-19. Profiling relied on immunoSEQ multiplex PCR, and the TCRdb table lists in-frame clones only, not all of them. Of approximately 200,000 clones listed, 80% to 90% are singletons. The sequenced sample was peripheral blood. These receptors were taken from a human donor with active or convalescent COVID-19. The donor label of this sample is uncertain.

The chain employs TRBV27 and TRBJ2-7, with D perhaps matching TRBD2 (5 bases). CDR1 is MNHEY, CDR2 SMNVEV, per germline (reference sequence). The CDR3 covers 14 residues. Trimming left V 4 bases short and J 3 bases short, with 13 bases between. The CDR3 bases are TGTGCCAGCAGTTGGATCGGGGATATCTACGAGCAGTACTTC. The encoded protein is CASSWIGDIYEQYF.

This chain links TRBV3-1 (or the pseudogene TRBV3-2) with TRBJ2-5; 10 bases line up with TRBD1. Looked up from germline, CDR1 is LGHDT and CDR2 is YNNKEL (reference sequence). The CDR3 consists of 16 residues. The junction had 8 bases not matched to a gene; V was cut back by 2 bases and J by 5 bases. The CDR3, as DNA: TGTGCCAGCAGCCAAAGGGTCCCGGGACAGGGGGAGACCCAGTACTTC. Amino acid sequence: CASSQRVPGQGETQYF.

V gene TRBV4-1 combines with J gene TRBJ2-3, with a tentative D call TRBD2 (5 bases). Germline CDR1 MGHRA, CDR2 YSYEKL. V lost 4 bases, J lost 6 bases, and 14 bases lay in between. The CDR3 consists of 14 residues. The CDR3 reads CASSRGTPGDTQYF. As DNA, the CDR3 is TGCGCCAGCAGCCGAGGAACGCCGGGGGATACGCAGTATTTT.

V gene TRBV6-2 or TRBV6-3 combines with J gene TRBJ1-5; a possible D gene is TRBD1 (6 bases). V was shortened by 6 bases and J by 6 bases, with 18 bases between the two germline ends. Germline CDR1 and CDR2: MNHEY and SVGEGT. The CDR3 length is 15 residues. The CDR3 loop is CASSQYRDLGQPQHF. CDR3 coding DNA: TGTGCCAGCAGCCAATACAGGGATCTCGGTCAGCCCCAGCATTTT.

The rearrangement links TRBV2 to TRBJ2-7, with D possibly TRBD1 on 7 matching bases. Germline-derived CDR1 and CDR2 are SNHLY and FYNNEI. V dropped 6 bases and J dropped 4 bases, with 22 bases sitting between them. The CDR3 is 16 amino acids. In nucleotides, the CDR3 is TGTGCCAGCAGCCGCAGGGGGGCCAGGTTCGTTTACGAGCAGTACTTC. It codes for CASSRRGARFVYEQYF.

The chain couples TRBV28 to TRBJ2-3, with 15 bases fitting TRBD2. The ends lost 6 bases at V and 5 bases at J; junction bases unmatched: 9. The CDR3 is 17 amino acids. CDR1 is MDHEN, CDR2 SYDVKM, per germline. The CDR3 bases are TGTGCCAGCAGGGGGACTAGCGGGAGGAAGTGGGGAGATACGCAGTATTTT. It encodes CASRGTSGRKWGDTQYF.

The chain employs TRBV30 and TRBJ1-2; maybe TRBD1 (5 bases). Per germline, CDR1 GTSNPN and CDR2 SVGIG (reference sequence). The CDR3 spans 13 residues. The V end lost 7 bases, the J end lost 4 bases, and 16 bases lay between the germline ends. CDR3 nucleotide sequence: TGTGCCTTCAAACGGGGGAGAGCCTATGGCTACACCTTC. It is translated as CAFKRGRAYGYTF.

In DNA form, the CDR3 reads TGTGCCAGCAGCGCGGACAGGAGCTGGCAGACCCAGTACTTC. This translates into CASSADRSWQTQYF. The J gene is TRBJ2-5, the V gene TRBV2; TRBD1 matches at 7 bases. Per germline, CDR1 SNHLY and CDR2 FYNNEI. The junction had 10 bases not matched to a gene; V was cut back by 6 bases and J by 6 bases. The CDR3 length is 14 residues.

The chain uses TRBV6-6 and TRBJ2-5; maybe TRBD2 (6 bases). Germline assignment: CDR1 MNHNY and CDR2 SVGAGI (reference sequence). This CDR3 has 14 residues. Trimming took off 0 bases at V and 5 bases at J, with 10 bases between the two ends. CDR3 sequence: CASSYSGSRETQYF. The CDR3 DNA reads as TGTGCCAGCAGTTACTCCGGGAGCCGGGAGACCCAGTACTTC.

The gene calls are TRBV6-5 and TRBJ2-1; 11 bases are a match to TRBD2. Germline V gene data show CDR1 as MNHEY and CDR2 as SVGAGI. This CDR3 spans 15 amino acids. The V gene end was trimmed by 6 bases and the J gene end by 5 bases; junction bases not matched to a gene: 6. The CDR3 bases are TGTGCCAGCAGCCCGGGACTAGCGGTCGACAATGAGCAGTTCTTC. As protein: CASSPGLAVDNEQFF.